This is a list of T cell receptor beta chains from one sample in a study of technical replicates of blood from a few donors. Using immunoSEQ multiplex PCR, the repertoire was profiled, and TCRdb retains in-frame clones only, with some absent. The sample carries around 85,000 clones, about 93% recorded once. The sample consisted of T cells isolated from PBMCs. All receptors derive from a human donor in good health. Both conserved end residues are part of each CDR3. Fields, in order: D gene, clone size, J gene, V gene, CDR3 DNA, CDR3 protein. A D gene is named only where the DNA matches it firmly. Not all rows give a size; the values are once, few, many and, for expanded clones, a class.

TRBD2	.	TRBJ2-1	TRBV5-6	TGTGCCAGCAGAGGGACTAGCGCCTACAATGAGCAGTTCTTC	CASRGTSAYNEQFF
TRBD1	.	TRBJ2-7	TRBV5-6	TGTGCCAGCAGCTTCCGAGGGGGCTTTCTATACGAGCAGTACTTC	CASSFRGGFLYEQYF
TRBD1	.	TRBJ2-6	TRBV19	TGTGCCAGTTGGGACAGACGGGCCAACGTCCTGACTTTC	CASWDRRANVLTF
TRBD1	.	TRBJ2-7	TRBV19	TGTGCCAGTAGTATCGCAGGGGGCTCCTACGAGCAGTACTTC	CASSIAGGSYEQYF
.	.	TRBJ1-1	TRBV10-3	TGTGCCATCAGGGACTTAGAGAACACTGAAGCTTTCTTT	CAIRDLENTEAFF
.	once	TRBJ1-1	TRBV2	TGTGCCAGCAGAGACGGTCGGGGGGGGAACACTGAAGCTTTCTTT	CASRDGRGGNTEAFF
TRBD1	once	TRBJ2-7	TRBV2	TGTGCCAGCAGTATGGGACAGGGGAAAGGCTACGAGCAGTACTTC	CASSMGQGKGYEQYF
TRBD1	.	TRBJ2-3	TRBV29-1	TGCAGCACGGCTGGGACAGAAGAAATCACAGATACGCAGTATTTT	CSTAGTEEITDTQYF
.	.	TRBJ1-4	TRBV11-2	TGTGCCAGCAGCGAGGTTAGGGGAAAGGGTGTAGAAAAACTGTTTTTT	CASSEVRGKGVEKLFF
TRBD2	.	TRBJ2-5	TRBV5-5	TGTGCCAGCTCTGGCGGGAGGCAGGAGACCCAGTACTTC	CASSGGRQETQYF
.	.	TRBJ1-6	TRBV30	TGTGCCTGGGACCGTCAGCGGGGGGCGGATTCACCCCTCCACTTT	CAWDRQRGADSPLHF
.	.	TRBJ2-5	TRBV2	TGTGCCAGCAGTCTCGGAGAGACCCAGTACTTC	CASSLGETQYF
.	.	TRBJ1-2	TRBV5-6	TGTGCCAGCAGCTTGGGTGAGGTTTATGGCTACACCTTC	CASSLGEVYGYTF
.	once	TRBJ1-1	TRBV6-5	TGTGCCAGCAGTTACTCGAGACTCGCCCGTGTCTCTGAAGCTTTCTTT	CASSYSRLARVSEAFF
TRBD1	.	TRBJ2-7	TRBV27	TGTGCCAGCAGTTTAAGGGGGACAGGAATCTACGAGCAGTACTTC	CASSLRGTGIYEQYF
.	.	TRBJ2-7	TRBV7-8	TGTGCCAGCAGCTCAACTAACACGGCGGGCTCCTACGAGCAGTACTTC	CASSSTNTAGSYEQYF
.	.	TRBJ2-7	TRBV6-1	TGTGCCACCCTTCCGCTCCCAGGGGATGAGTACTTC	CATLPLPGDEYF
TRBD1	.	TRBJ2-7	TRBV4-1	TGCGCCAGCAGCCGCAAACAGGGGGAGTCCTACGAGCAGTACTTC	CASSRKQGESYEQYF
TRBD2	.	TRBJ2-1	TRBV7-7	TGTGCCAGCAGCTTAAGACTAGCCAATTACAATGAGCAGTTCTTC	CASSLRLANYNEQFF
.	.	TRBJ2-3	TRBV11-2	TGTGCCAGCAGCTTAGCCCTTCAGGGCGATACGCAGTATTTT	CASSLALQGDTQYF
TRBD1	.	TRBJ1-5	TRBV2	TGTGCCAGCAGCTTTGGGGACAGAGTGGTCAATCAGCCCCAGCATTTT	CASSFGDRVVNQPQHF
.	.	TRBJ2-7	TRBV4-1	TGCGCCAGCAGAGGATCGGACAAAGCGCAGTACTTC	CASRGSDKAQYF
TRBD1	.	TRBJ2-7	TRBV4-1	TGCGCCAGCAGCCAAGAGGGACAGGGGGCCTACGAGCAGTACTTC	CASSQEGQGAYEQYF
.	.	TRBJ1-6	TRBV10-3	TGTGCCATCAGTGACAGGGACTATAATTCACCCCTCCACTTT	CAISDRDYNSPLHF
.	.	TRBJ2-3	TRBV5-1	TGCGCCAGCAGCTCGATATTATTCGACAGTAAGTCCACAGATACGCAGTATTTT	CASSSILFDSKSTDTQYF
.	.	TRBJ1-5	TRBV5-5	TGTGCCAGCAGCTTGAAGCGGGGCCAAAATCAGCCCCAGCATTTT	CASSLKRGQNQPQHF
TRBD2	.	TRBJ2-3	TRBV9	TGTGCCAGCAGCGTTCGGGGGGGCACAGATACGCAGTATTTT	CASSVRGGTDTQYF
.	.	TRBJ1-1	TRBV6-1	TGTGCCAGCCGCAATAGCTTAAACACTGAAGCTTTCTTT	CASRNSLNTEAFF
TRBD1	.	TRBJ1-2	TRBV2	TGTGCCAGCAGTGAACCGGACAGGGGGCTAGGGAGCGGCTACACCTTC	CASSEPDRGLGSGYTF
TRBD1	once	TRBJ2-7	TRBV19	TGTGCCAGTCAGGTAGGGGGCCCCGACTCCTACGAGCAGTACTTC	CASQVGGPDSYEQYF
.	few	TRBJ1-6	TRBV12-5	TGTGCTAGTGGTTTGGGGAGGGTTCCAGGCCGAACCCCGTCACCCCTCCACTTT	CASGLGRVPGRTPSPLHF
.	.	TRBJ1-2	TRBV2	TGTGCCAGCAGTGAGAACAGGGTTGCCTATGGCTACACCTTC	CASSENRVAYGYTF
TRBD2	.	TRBJ2-3	TRBV19	TGTGCCAGTAGGCGGGAGCGGGGCACAGATACGCAGTATTTT	CASRRERGTDTQYF
.	.	TRBJ1-6	TRBV9	TGTGCCAGCAGCGTAGTGCCCGGAGTAAATTCACCCCTCCACTTT	CASSVVPGVNSPLHF
.	.	TRBJ1-4	TRBV4-1	TGCGCCAGCAGCCAATTCCACAGCGAAAAACTGTTTTTT	CASSQFHSEKLFF
TRBD1	.	TRBJ2-2	TRBV7-9	TGTGCCAGTAACAGGGGGATGGACACCGGGGAGCTGTTTTTT	CASNRGMDTGELFF